This is a list of T cell receptor beta chains from one sample in a study of T cells in Graves' hyperthyroidism and ophthalmopathy. TCRdb passed the multiplex PCR reads through MiXCR, listing each CDR3 protein once. This table holds over 550,000 distinct CDR3 sequences, approximately 15% found once. What was sequenced was blood. The receptors were sampled from a woman aged 18-35 years with Graves' hyperthyroidism. CDR3s include the opening cysteine and the closing phenylalanine or tryptophan. The D gene is left open where the match is weak. The size field is filled for only some rows; it gives once, few, many or a size class.

v_gene: TRBV5-5
j_gene: TRBJ2-7
d_gene: .
abundance: once
CDR3aa: CASSLRSTGDEQYF
CDR3nt: TGCGCCAGCAGCTTACGGTCGACGGGAGACGAGCAGTACTTC

v_gene: TRBV30
j_gene: TRBJ2-1
d_gene: .
abundance: many
CDR3aa: CAWSVEGWNEQFF
CDR3nt: TGTGCCTGGAGTGTAGAGGGGTGGAATGAGCAGTTCTTC

v_gene: TRBV12-3/TRBV12-4
j_gene: TRBJ2-7
d_gene: .
abundance: .
CDR3aa: CASSFGGDTSEQYF
CDR3nt: TGTGCCAGCAGTTTCGGCGGTGACACCTCCGAGCAGTACTTC

v_gene: TRBV10-1
j_gene: TRBJ2-7
d_gene: .
abundance: .
CDR3aa: CASSEGPALGEQYF
CDR3nt: TGCGCCAGCAGTGAAGGCCCGGCTTTGGGTGAGCAGTACTTC

v_gene: TRBV20-1
j_gene: TRBJ2-7
d_gene: .
abundance: few
CDR3aa: CSARGSHLSSYEQYF
CDR3nt: TGCAGTGCTAGAGGCAGTCACCTGAGCTCCTACGAGCAGTACTTC

v_gene: TRBV19
j_gene: TRBJ2-5
d_gene: TRBD1
abundance: .
CDR3aa: CASSKGQGANQETQYF
CDR3nt: TGTGCCAGTAGTAAAGGACAGGGGGCGAACCAAGAGACCCAGTACTTC

v_gene: TRBV20-1
j_gene: TRBJ2-1
d_gene: TRBD1
abundance: many
CDR3aa: CSARSGQPQGAYNEQFF
CDR3nt: TGCAGTGCTAGATCGGGACAGCCTCAGGGTGCGTACAATGAGCAGTTCTTC

v_gene: TRBV20-1
j_gene: TRBJ2-5
d_gene: TRBD1
abundance: .
CDR3aa: CSAPPGQGETQYF
CDR3nt: TGCAGTGCTCCCCCCGGACAGGGGGAGACCCAGTACTTC

v_gene: TRBV6-6
j_gene: TRBJ2-5
d_gene: .
abundance: .
CDR3aa: CASSYSSSRLETQYF
CDR3nt: TGTGCCAGCAGTTACTCGTCGAGTCGGTTGGAGACCCAGTACTTC

v_gene: TRBV2
j_gene: TRBJ2-5
d_gene: TRBD2
abundance: many
CDR3aa: CASNRALAGPETQYF
CDR3nt: TGTGCCAGCAATCGGGCACTAGCGGGACCAGAGACCCAGTACTTC

v_gene: TRBV12-3/TRBV12-4
j_gene: TRBJ1-4
d_gene: TRBD1
abundance: many
CDR3aa: CASSRDRGRANEKLFF
CDR3nt: TGTGCCAGCAGCCGAGACAGGGGGCGAGCTAATGAAAAACTGTTTTTT

v_gene: TRBV20-1
j_gene: TRBJ1-6
d_gene: TRBD1
abundance: many
CDR3aa: CSAQAGTGESPLHF
CDR3nt: TGCAGTGCTCAAGCCGGGACAGGGGAATCACCCCTCCACTTT

v_gene: TRBV12-3/TRBV12-4
j_gene: TRBJ1-1
d_gene: .
abundance: many
CDR3aa: CASSLVTGSPEAFF
CDR3nt: TGTGCCAGCAGTTTAGTTACAGGGAGCCCTGAAGCTTTCTTT

v_gene: TRBV19
j_gene: TRBJ1-6
d_gene: TRBD1
abundance: .
CDR3aa: CASRDRGDSPLHF
CDR3nt: TGTGCCAGTAGAGACAGGGGTGATTCACCCCTCCACTTT

v_gene: TRBV7-3
j_gene: TRBJ2-1
d_gene: .
abundance: many
CDR3aa: CASSLDNEQFF
CDR3nt: TGTGCCAGCAGCCTAGACAATGAGCAGTTCTTC

v_gene: TRBV4-1
j_gene: TRBJ1-2
d_gene: .
abundance: few
CDR3aa: CASSQDLAGVNYGYTF
CDR3nt: TGCGCCAGCAGCCAAGATTTGGCAGGAGTAAACTATGGCTACACCTTC

v_gene: TRBV3-1
j_gene: TRBJ1-6
d_gene: .
abundance: many
CDR3aa: CASSLARAYNSPLHF
CDR3nt: TGTGCCAGCAGTCTGGCCAGGGCCTATAATTCACCCCTCCACTTT

v_gene: TRBV4-1
j_gene: TRBJ2-4
d_gene: TRBD2
abundance: .
CDR3aa: CASSHGSGSGNIQYF
CDR3nt: TGCGCCAGCAGCCATGGTAGCGGGAGCGGAAACATTCAGTACTTC

v_gene: TRBV27
j_gene: TRBJ1-1
d_gene: .
abundance: many
CDR3aa: CASSFNRLYTEAFF
CDR3nt: TGTGCCAGCAGTTTTAATCGACTGTACACTGAAGCTTTCTTT

v_gene: TRBV4-2
j_gene: TRBJ2-3
d_gene: .
abundance: .
CDR3aa: CASSQDQNNLSPDTQYF
CDR3nt: TGTGCCAGCAGCCAAGATCAAAACAACCTCTCGCCAGATACGCAGTATTTT

v_gene: TRBV7-9
j_gene: TRBJ1-6
d_gene: TRBD1
abundance: .
CDR3aa: CASTRGRGDSPLHF
CDR3nt: TGTGCCAGCACCAGGGGGCGCGGGGATTCACCCCTCCACTTT

v_gene: TRBV12-3/TRBV12-4
j_gene: TRBJ1-5
d_gene: .
abundance: many
CDR3aa: CASREGSSRYQPQHF
CDR3nt: TGTGCCAGCAGAGAAGGGTCCAGTCGTTACCAGCCCCAGCATTTT

v_gene: TRBV28
j_gene: TRBJ1-1
d_gene: TRBD1
abundance: many
CDR3aa: CASSPTGSDTEAFF
CDR3nt: TGTGCCAGCAGCCCGACAGGGAGTGACACTGAAGCTTTCTTT

v_gene: TRBV6-1
j_gene: TRBJ1-1
d_gene: TRBD1
abundance: .
CDR3aa: CASSQVTGANTEAFF
CDR3nt: TGTGCCAGCAGCCAAGTAACAGGGGCGAACACTGAAGCTTTCTTT

v_gene: TRBV3-1
j_gene: TRBJ1-1
d_gene: TRBD1
abundance: .
CDR3aa: CASSRTGTANTEAFF
CDR3nt: TGTGCCAGCAGCCGAACCGGGACAGCGAACACTGAAGCTTTCTTT

v_gene: TRBV12-3/TRBV12-4
j_gene: TRBJ2-7
d_gene: .
abundance: many
CDR3aa: CASSLSDFGEQYF
CDR3nt: TGTGCCAGCAGTTTATCGGATTTTGGGGAGCAGTACTTC

v_gene: TRBV20-1
j_gene: TRBJ1-2
d_gene: .
abundance: many
CDR3aa: CSGAGTRLYGYTF
CDR3nt: TGCAGTGGGGCGGGAACCAGGCTCTATGGCTACACCTTC

v_gene: TRBV2
j_gene: TRBJ1-1
d_gene: .
abundance: many
CDR3aa: CASSEASFTEAFF
CDR3nt: TGTGCCAGCAGTGAAGCGTCCTTTACTGAAGCTTTCTTT

v_gene: TRBV30
j_gene: TRBJ1-6
d_gene: .
abundance: many
CDR3aa: CAWSVDDSPLHF
CDR3nt: TGTGCCTGGAGCGTAGATGATTCACCCCTCCACTTT

v_gene: TRBV3-1
j_gene: TRBJ1-4
d_gene: .
abundance: .
CDR3aa: CASSPEGLTRQKLFF
CDR3nt: TGTGCCAGCAGCCCAGAGGGCCTCACGCGGCAAAAACTGTTTTTT

v_gene: TRBV6-1
j_gene: TRBJ1-4
d_gene: .
abundance: few
CDR3aa: CASSEPGLPNEKLFF
CDR3nt: TGTGCCAGCAGCGAACCGGGACTCCCGAATGAAAAACTGTTTTTT

v_gene: TRBV6-1
j_gene: TRBJ1-2
d_gene: TRBD1
abundance: few
CDR3aa: CASSNGQGNYGYTF
CDR3nt: TGTGCCAGCAGCAACGGACAGGGGAACTATGGCTACACCTTC

v_gene: TRBV24-1
j_gene: TRBJ2-1
d_gene: .
abundance: .
CDR3aa: CATSDKWQENNEQFF
CDR3nt: TGTGCCACCAGTGATAAGTGGCAGGAAAACAATGAGCAGTTCTTC

v_gene: TRBV10-3
j_gene: TRBJ1-5
d_gene: TRBD1
abundance: few
CDR3aa: CAISRTGEGQPQHF
CDR3nt: TGTGCCATCAGCCGGACAGGGGAGGGTCAGCCCCAGCATTTT

v_gene: TRBV20-1
j_gene: TRBJ2-1
d_gene: TRBD2
abundance: many
CDR3aa: CSARPLAGLIYNEQFF
CDR3nt: TGCAGTGCTAGACCACTAGCGGGGCTCATCTACAATGAGCAGTTCTTC

v_gene: TRBV10-3
j_gene: TRBJ2-7
d_gene: TRBD2
abundance: many
CDR3aa: CAIGLAEKGSSYEQYF
CDR3nt: TGTGCCATCGGACTAGCGGAAAAAGGGAGCTCCTACGAGCAGTACTTC

v_gene: TRBV9
j_gene: TRBJ2-1
d_gene: TRBD2
abundance: .
CDR3aa: CASSVDPLAGGYNEQFF
CDR3nt: TGTGCCAGCAGCGTAGACCCACTAGCGGGAGGGTACAATGAGCAGTTCTTC

v_gene: TRBV6-1
j_gene: TRBJ2-2
d_gene: .
abundance: .
CDR3aa: CASRNPRQNTGELFF
CDR3nt: TGTGCCAGCAGAAATCCGAGGCAAAACACCGGGGAGCTGTTTTTT

v_gene: TRBV12-3/TRBV12-4
j_gene: TRBJ1-6
d_gene: .
abundance: .
CDR3aa: CASRPLQHNSPLHF
CDR3nt: TGTGCCAGCCGGCCTCTACAGCATAATTCACCCCTCCACTTT

v_gene: TRBV20-1
j_gene: TRBJ2-1
d_gene: .
abundance: .
CDR3aa: CSARDRVQYNEQFF
CDR3nt: TGCAGTGCTAGAGACCGGGTTCAATACAATGAGCAGTTCTTC

v_gene: TRBV11-2
j_gene: TRBJ1-2
d_gene: .
abundance: .
CDR3aa: CASSHLGTSASYGYTF
CDR3nt: TGTGCCAGCAGCCACTTGGGAACCTCAGCTTCCTATGGCTACACCTTC

v_gene: TRBV14
j_gene: TRBJ2-2
d_gene: .
abundance: .
CDR3aa: CASSQAWGLQTGELFF
CDR3nt: TGTGCCAGCAGCCAAGCGTGGGGACTCCAGACCGGGGAGCTGTTTTTT

v_gene: TRBV29-1
j_gene: TRBJ1-3
d_gene: .
abundance: few
CDR3aa: CSVDLRGPEGTIYF
CDR3nt: TGCAGCGTTGATCTCAGGGGCCCCGAAGGAACCATATATTTT

v_gene: TRBV15
j_gene: TRBJ1-5
d_gene: TRBD1
abundance: .
CDR3aa: CATSRTGTGSNQPQHF
CDR3nt: TGTGCCACCAGCAGAACCGGGACAGGAAGCAATCAGCCCCAGCATTTT

v_gene: TRBV18
j_gene: TRBJ2-5
d_gene: .
abundance: .
CDR3aa: CASSPRSSGITGETQYF
CDR3nt: TGTGCCAGCTCACCACGGTCCAGCGGCATAACGGGGGAGACCCAGTACTTC

v_gene: TRBV10-3
j_gene: TRBJ1-1
d_gene: TRBD1
abundance: .
CDR3aa: CAISEDRVVLNTEAFF
CDR3nt: TGTGCCATCAGTGAAGACAGGGTTGTCTTGAACACTGAAGCTTTCTTT

v_gene: TRBV11-2
j_gene: TRBJ1-5
d_gene: .
abundance: many
CDR3aa: CASSFELGRPQHF
CDR3nt: TGTGCCAGCAGCTTTGAACTGGGGAGGCCCCAGCATTTT

v_gene: TRBV3-1
j_gene: TRBJ2-7
d_gene: .
abundance: .
CDR3aa: CASSPGLSSSYEQYF
CDR3nt: TGTGCCAGCAGCCCAGGACTCTCCAGCTCCTACGAGCAGTACTTC